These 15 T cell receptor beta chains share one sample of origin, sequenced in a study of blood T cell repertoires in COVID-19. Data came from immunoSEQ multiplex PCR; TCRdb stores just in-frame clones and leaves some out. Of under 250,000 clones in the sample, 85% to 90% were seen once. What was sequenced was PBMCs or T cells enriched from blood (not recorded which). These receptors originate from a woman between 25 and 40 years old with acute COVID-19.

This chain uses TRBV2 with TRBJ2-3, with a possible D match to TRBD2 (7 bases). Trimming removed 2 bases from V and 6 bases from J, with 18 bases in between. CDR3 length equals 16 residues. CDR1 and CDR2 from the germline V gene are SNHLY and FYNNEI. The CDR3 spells CASSESWRGLVDTQYF. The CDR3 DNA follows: TGTGCCAGCAGTGAATCGTGGCGGGGGCTCGTGGATACGCAGTATTTT. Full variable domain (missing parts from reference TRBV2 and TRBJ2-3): EPEVTQTPSHQVTQMGQEVILRCVPISNHLYFYWYRQILGQKVEFLVSFYNNEISEKSEIFDDQFSVERPDGSNFTLKIRSTKLEDSAMYFCASSESWRGLVDTQYFGPGTRLTVL.

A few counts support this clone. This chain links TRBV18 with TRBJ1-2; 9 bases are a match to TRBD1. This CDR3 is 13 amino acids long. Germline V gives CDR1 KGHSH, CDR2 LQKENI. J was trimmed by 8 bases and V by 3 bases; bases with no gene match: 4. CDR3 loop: CASSPRDRDGYTF. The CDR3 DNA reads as TGTGCCAGCTCACCCCGGGACAGGGACGGCTACACCTTC.

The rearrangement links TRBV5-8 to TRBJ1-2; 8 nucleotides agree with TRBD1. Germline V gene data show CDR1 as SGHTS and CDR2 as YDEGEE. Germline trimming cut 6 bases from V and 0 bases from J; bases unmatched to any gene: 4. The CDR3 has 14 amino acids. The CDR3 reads CASNPGQANYGYTF. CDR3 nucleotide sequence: TGTGCCAGCAACCCGGGACAGGCTAACTATGGCTACACCTTC.

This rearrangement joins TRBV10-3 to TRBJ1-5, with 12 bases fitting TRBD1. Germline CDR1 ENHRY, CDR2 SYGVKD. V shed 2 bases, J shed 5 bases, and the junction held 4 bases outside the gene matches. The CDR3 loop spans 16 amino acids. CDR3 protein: CAISEAGTGGYQPQHF. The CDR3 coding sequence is TGTGCCATCAGTGAGGCCGGGACAGGGGGCTATCAGCCCCAGCATTTT.

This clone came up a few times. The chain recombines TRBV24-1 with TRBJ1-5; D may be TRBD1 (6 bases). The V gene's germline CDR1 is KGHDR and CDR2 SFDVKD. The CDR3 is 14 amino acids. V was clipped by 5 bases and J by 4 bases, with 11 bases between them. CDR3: CATSGRTENQPQHF. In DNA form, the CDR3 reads TGTGCCACCAGTGGCCGGACAGAGAATCAGCCCCAGCATTTT.

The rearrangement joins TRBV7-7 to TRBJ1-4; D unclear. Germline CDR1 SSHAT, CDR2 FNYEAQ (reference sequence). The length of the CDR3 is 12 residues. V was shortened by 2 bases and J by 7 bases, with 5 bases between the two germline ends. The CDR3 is CASSLRSEKLFF. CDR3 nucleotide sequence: TGTGCCAGCAGCTTAAGGAGTGAAAAACTGTTTTTT.

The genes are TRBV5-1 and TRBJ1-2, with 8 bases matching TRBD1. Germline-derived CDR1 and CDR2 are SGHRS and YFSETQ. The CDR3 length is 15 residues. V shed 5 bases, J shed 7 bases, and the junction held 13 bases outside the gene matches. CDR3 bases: TGCGCCAGCAGTATTACAGGGGGTTATGCGTCTGGCTACACCTTC. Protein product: CASSITGGYASGYTF.

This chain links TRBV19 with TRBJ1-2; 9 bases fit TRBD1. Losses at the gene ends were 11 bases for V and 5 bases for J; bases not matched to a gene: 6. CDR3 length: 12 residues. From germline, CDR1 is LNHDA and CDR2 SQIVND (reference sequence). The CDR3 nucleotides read TGTGCCGCGGACAGGGGATGGTATGGCTACACCTTC. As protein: CAADRGWYGYTF.

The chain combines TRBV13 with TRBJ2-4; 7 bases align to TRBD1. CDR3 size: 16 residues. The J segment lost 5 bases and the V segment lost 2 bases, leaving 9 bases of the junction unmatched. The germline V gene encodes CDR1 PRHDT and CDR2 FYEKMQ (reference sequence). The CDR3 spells CASSLPADRVQNIQYF. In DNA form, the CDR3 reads TGTGCCAGCAGCTTACCCGCCGACAGGGTCCAAAACATTCAGTACTTC.

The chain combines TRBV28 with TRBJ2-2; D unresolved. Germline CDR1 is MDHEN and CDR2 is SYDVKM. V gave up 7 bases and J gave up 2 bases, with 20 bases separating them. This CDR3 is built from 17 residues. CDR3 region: CASIPHRYRTNTGELFF. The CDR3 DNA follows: TGTGCCAGCATTCCACACCGGTACAGAACAAACACCGGGGAGCTGTTTTTT.

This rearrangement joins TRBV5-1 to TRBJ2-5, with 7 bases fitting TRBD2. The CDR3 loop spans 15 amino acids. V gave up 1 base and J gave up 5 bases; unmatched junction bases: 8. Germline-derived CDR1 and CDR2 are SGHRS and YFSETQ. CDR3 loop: CASSLSRGVEETQYF. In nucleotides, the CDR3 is TGCGCCAGCAGCTTGAGTCGGGGGGTGGAGGAGACCCAGTACTTC.

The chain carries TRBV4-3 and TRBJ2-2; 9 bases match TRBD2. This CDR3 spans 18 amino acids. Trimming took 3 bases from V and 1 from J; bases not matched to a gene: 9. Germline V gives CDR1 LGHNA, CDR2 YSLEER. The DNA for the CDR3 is TGCGCCAGCAGCCACGAGGGACTAGCAGTCGGGAACACCGGGGAGCTGTTTTTT. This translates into CASSHEGLAVGNTGELFF.

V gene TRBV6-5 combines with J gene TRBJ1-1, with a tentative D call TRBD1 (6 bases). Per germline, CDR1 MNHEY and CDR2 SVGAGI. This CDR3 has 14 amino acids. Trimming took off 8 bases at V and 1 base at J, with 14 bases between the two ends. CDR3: CASFSTGTNTEAFF. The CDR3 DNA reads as TGTGCCAGCTTCTCGACAGGAACGAACACTGAAGCTTTCTTT.

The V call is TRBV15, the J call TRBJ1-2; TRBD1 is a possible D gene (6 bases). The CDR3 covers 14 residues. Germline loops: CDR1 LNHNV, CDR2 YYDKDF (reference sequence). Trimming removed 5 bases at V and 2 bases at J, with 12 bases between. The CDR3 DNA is TGTGCCACCAGCGGACCTCAGGGGAACTATGGCTACACCTTC. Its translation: CATSGPQGNYGYTF.

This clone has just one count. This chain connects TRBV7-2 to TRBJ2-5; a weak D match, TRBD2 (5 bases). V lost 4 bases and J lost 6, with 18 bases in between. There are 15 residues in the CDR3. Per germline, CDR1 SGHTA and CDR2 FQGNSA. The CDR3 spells CASSSMAGLLQTQYF. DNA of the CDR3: TGTGCCAGCAGCTCCATGGCCGGACTCCTACAGACCCAGTACTTC.